What follows is one T cell receptor beta chain and its context. Its antigen remains unknown. In each case, RNA was isolated and then reverse transcribed into cDNA as the sequencing template. TCRdb's copy holds only in-frame clones and misses some; the assay was immunoSEQ multiplex PCR. This sample yields fewer than 250,000 clones, of which roughly 60% are seen a single time; approximately 0.93% belongs to the top ten. Indicated treatment: oral pan-JAK inhibitor, 5-10 mg twice daily. This entry comes from a study of CD8+ T cells in alopecia areata. As for the study in general: Tofacitinib administration to treated patients was oral, at 5 to 10 mg twice daily. The SALT score measured affected scalp surface percentage in treated patients.

General observations from the study: Clonality exceeded that of normal scalp in lesional scalp, most notably in alopecia totalis/universalis. Among the 100 top clones, expanded CD8+ clones, like scalp clonality, were significantly decreased by tofacitinib.

The germline V and J ends were trimmed by 2 bases and 4 bases, with 11 bases remaining between them. Germline-derived CDR1 and CDR2 are GTSNPN and SVGIG (reference sequence). CDR3 length: 13 residues. This specimen was CD4+ T cells sorted from blood, taken at week 24, from a patient treated with tofacitinib. This receptor was obtained from a human donor with alopecia areata. J is TRBJ1-1 and V is TRBV30; no clear D. The CDR3 nucleotides read TGTGCCTGGAGTCACGACTCTTTCACTGAAGCTTTCTTT. Protein: CAWSHDSFTEAFF.